The 29 T cell receptor beta chains presented below share a single source sample, sequenced in a study of blood T cell repertoires in COVID-19. Repertoires were generated with immunoSEQ multiplex PCR, while TCRdb's copy carries only in-frame clones and drops some. Of under 95,000 clones in the sample, approximately 80% were seen once. Sequencing was done on a sample of peripheral blood. These receptors were obtained from a man aged 45-65 years with acute or convalescent COVID-19.

The CDR3 reads CASGLRAGGTDTQYF. In nucleotides, the CDR3 is TGTGCTAGTGGTTTGCGAGCGGGGGGCACAGATACGCAGTATTTT. The chain recombines TRBV12-5 with TRBJ2-3; 8 bases align to TRBD2. The CDR3 is 15 residues long. After removal of 2 bases from V and 1 base from J, the junction contained 2 bases not matched to a gene. CDR1 LGHNT and CDR2 FRNRAP come from the germline V gene.

This chain joins TRBV5-5 and TRBJ2-3, with 8 nucleotides matching TRBD1. With 0 bases clipped from V and 1 base from J, the junction kept 7 bases outside the gene matches. Germline values: CDR1 SGHKS, CDR2 YYEKEE (reference sequence). The CDR3 extends over 17 amino acids. CDR3 amino acids: CASSLAQGVVRTDTQYF. The DNA of the CDR3 is TGTGCCAGCAGCTTGGCACAGGGGGTTGTTCGCACAGATACGCAGTATTTT.

V is TRBV7-9 and J is TRBJ1-4; D unresolved. This CDR3 region has 16 residues. The V gene's germline CDR1 is SEHNR and CDR2 FQNEAQ (reference sequence). V shed 6 bases and J shed 7 bases, with 21 bases lying between them. The CDR3 loop reads CASSFAQTAVGEKLFF. The CDR3 nucleotides are TGTGCCAGCAGTTTCGCGCAAACCGCCGTCGGTGAAAAACTGTTTTTT.

The chain combines TRBV7-3 with TRBJ1-2, with D perhaps matching TRBD1 (6 bases). V was pared by 4 bases and J by 4 bases, with 19 bases between. The CDR3 totals 16 residues. CDR1 and CDR2 from the germline V gene are SGHTA and FQGTGA. CDR3 coding DNA: TGTGCCAGCAGCTCCTCACGGCGGGGGCAAGGCTATGGCTACACCTTC. This encodes CASSSSRRGQGYGYTF.

The chain uses TRBV27 and TRBJ2-3, with 10 bases identical to TRBD2. The V gene's germline CDR1 is MNHEY and CDR2 SMNVEV (reference sequence). The length of the CDR3 is 17 residues. Trimming cost V 3 bases and J 6 bases; bases outside gene matches: 12. CDR3 amino acids: CASSFLTSGVQGDTQYF. The CDR3 region has the DNA TGTGCCAGCAGTTTTTTAACTAGCGGGGTTCAGGGGGATACGCAGTATTTT.

A few counts support this clone. The V gene is TRBV21-1, the J gene TRBJ1-4; whether TRBD1, the table's D call, matches the DNA was not checked. TRBV21-1 is noted as a pseudogene. This CDR3 is built from 16 residues. DNA of the CDR3: TGTGCCAGCAGTCCCCAGGGGGTGCAGGCTAATGAAAAACTGTTTTTT. Translation gives CASSPQGVQANEKLFF.

J is TRBJ2-7 and V is TRBV12-3 or TRBV12-4; D perhaps matches TRBD1 (6 bases). The CDR3 runs 13 residues. Trimming shortened V by 3 bases and J by 1 base, and 7 bases separated the two germline ends. The CDR3 spells CASSLQGSYEQYF. CDR3 DNA sequence: TGTGCCAGCAGTTTGCAGGGGTCCTACGAGCAGTACTTC.

V is TRBV28 and J is TRBJ2-6; possibly TRBD2 for D (5 bases). The germline V and J ends were trimmed by 5 bases and 7 bases, with 24 bases remaining between them. Germline V gene lookup returns CDR1 MDHEN and CDR2 SYDVKM. This CDR3 has 18 residues. This chain's CDR3 is CASSPKDPWTGIANVLTF. CDR3 coding DNA: TGTGCCAGCAGTCCTAAGGACCCCTGGACTGGTATAGCCAACGTCCTGACTTTC.

This chain links TRBV19 with TRBJ1-5; TRBD1 matches 10 bases. Trimming took 4 bases from V and 3 from J; bases not matched to a gene: 3. The CDR3 has 15 amino acids. The germline V gene encodes CDR1 LNHDA and CDR2 SQIVND (reference sequence). DNA for the CDR3: TGTGCCAGTAGTACCGGGACAGGGGTCAATCAGCCCCAGCATTTT. Amino acid sequence: CASSTGTGVNQPQHF.

This chain uses TRBV11-3 with TRBJ1-4, with unresolved D. The ends were cut back, 5 bases at V and 0 bases at J, with 16 bases in the middle. The germline V gene encodes CDR1 SGHNT and CDR2 YENEEA. This CDR3 contains 17 residues. CDR3 in DNA: TGTGCCAGCAGCCGACCCTTCAGGCGAGCAACTAATGAAAAACTGTTTTTT. Amino acids: CASSRPFRRATNEKLFF.

The J gene is TRBJ2-7, the V gene TRBV2; the match to TRBD2 covers 10 bases. The CDR3 runs 14 residues. Germline CDR1 SNHLY, CDR2 FYNNEI. V trimming: 3 bases; J trimming: 2 bases; junction bases outside the gene matches: 1. CDR3 sequence (DNA): TGTGCCAGCAGTGATCTAGCGGGGGCCTACGAGCAGTACTTC. Residues: CASSDLAGAYEQYF.

The rearrangement uses TRBV6-6 and TRBJ2-3, with D maybe TRBD2 (7 bases). This CDR3 is built from 14 residues. Trimming left V 7 bases short and J 5 bases short, with 16 bases between. CDR1 MNHNY and CDR2 SVGAGI come from the germline V gene (reference sequence). The chain's CDR3 is CASTWGREQDTQYF. As DNA, the CDR3 is TGTGCCAGCACCTGGGGGCGGGAGCAAGATACGCAGTATTTT.

This sequence joins TRBV12-3 or TRBV12-4 and TRBJ2-3; D might be TRBD1 (5 bases). The length of the CDR3 is 13 residues. V was shortened by 3 bases and J by 7 bases, with 11 bases between the two germline ends. CDR3 nucleotides: TGTGCCAGCAGTTTTAAAGGGGTAAATACGCAGTATTTT. Its protein is CASSFKGVNTQYF.

The chain has TRBV7-2 and TRBJ2-1, with D maybe TRBD1 (5 bases). Per the germline V gene, CDR1 is SGHTA and CDR2 is FQGNSA. This CDR3 has 15 amino acids. Trimming pared 1 base from V and 2 bases from J, leaving 9 bases between. The CDR3 sequence is CASSLEQGTYNEQFF. For the CDR3, the DNA is TGTGCCAGCAGCTTAGAGCAGGGCACCTACAATGAGCAGTTCTTC.

CDR3 amino acids: CASSQDRNIQYF. CDR3 coding DNA: TGTGCCAGCAGCCAAGACCGAAACATTCAGTACTTC. V usage is TRBV3-1 (or the pseudogene TRBV3-2) and J usage is TRBJ2-4, with unresolved D. Trimming shortened V by 0 bases and J by 6 bases, and 3 bases separated the two germline ends. The germline V gene encodes CDR1 LGHDT and CDR2 YNNKEL (reference sequence). This CDR3 is 12 amino acids long.

The rearrangement uses TRBV7-2 and TRBJ2-3; 9 bases fit TRBD1. CDR3 size: 15 residues. Trimming took 5 bases from V and 7 from J; bases not matched to a gene: 10. Germline CDR1 is SGHTA and CDR2 is FQGNSA. This CDR3 reads CASSQERTGANTQYF. The CDR3 DNA follows: TGTGCCAGCAGCCAAGAAAGGACAGGGGCGAATACGCAGTATTTT.

This chain links TRBV5-1 with TRBJ2-1; D gene unclear. The V end lost 4 bases, the J end lost 4 bases, and 12 bases lay between the germline ends. The CDR3 covers 14 residues. Looked up from germline, CDR1 is SGHRS and CDR2 is YFSETQ. The CDR3 region has the DNA TGCGCCAGCAGCGACCAATCGAGGTACAATGAGCAGTTCTTC. It specifies CASSDQSRYNEQFF.

The chain recombines TRBV2 with TRBJ1-6, with D possibly being TRBD1 (6 bases). Germline V lookup: CDR1 SNHLY, CDR2 FYNNEI. V was pared by 6 bases and J by 6 bases, with 15 bases between. The CDR3 totals 15 residues. CDR3 bases: TGTGCCAGCAGATTAACGGGACAAGCTAATTCACCCCTCCACTTT. This sequence encodes CASRLTGQANSPLHF. Complete variable domain (other parts from reference TRBV2 and TRBJ1-6): EPEVTQTPSHQVTQMGQEVILRCVPISNHLYFYWYRQILGQKVEFLVSFYNNEISEKSEIFDDQFSVERPDGSNFTLKIRSTKLEDSAMYFCASRLTGQANSPLHFGNGTRLTVT.

The chain uses TRBV12-5 and TRBJ1-5; D remains ambiguous. Germline CDR1 and CDR2: LGHNT and FRNRAP. The CDR3 sequence is 13 residues long. V lost 4 bases and J 4 bases, leaving 8 bases between the germline ends. The CDR3 protein is CASGSLANQPQHF. Written as DNA, the CDR3 is TGTGCTAGTGGTTCCCTAGCTAATCAGCCCCAGCATTTT.

The rearrangement links TRBV28 to TRBJ2-1; perhaps TRBD1 as D (6 bases). The ends were cut back, 6 bases at V and 0 bases at J, with 6 bases in the middle. This CDR3 region has 13 residues. From germline, CDR1 is MDHEN and CDR2 SYDVKM. This chain's CDR3 is CASRGASYNEQFF. Here the CDR3 DNA reads TGTGCCAGCAGGGGGGCCTCCTACAATGAGCAGTTCTTC. Looking up the rest from reference TRBV28 and TRBJ2-1 gives the full variable domain: DVKVTQSSRYLVKRTGEKVFLECVQDMDHENMFWYRQDPGLGLRLIYFSYDVKMKEKGDIPEGYSVSREKKERFSLILESASTNQTSMYLCASRGASYNEQFFGPGTRLTVL.

CDR3 region: CASSLVQGGAPENYGYTF. The CDR3 bases are TGTGCCAGCAGCTTAGTGCAAGGGGGGGCTCCAGAAAACTATGGCTACACCTTC. The rearrangement links TRBV7-2 to TRBJ1-2, with TRBD1 as a possible D gene (6 bases). V lost 1 base and J lost 2, with 20 bases in between. Germline CDR1 is SGHTA and CDR2 is FQGNSA. The CDR3 sequence is 18 residues long.

This clone occurred once. This sequence joins TRBV20-1 and TRBJ2-1; the D gene is possibly TRBD2 (5 bases). Trimming took 6 bases from V and 10 from J, leaving 13 bases between them. Germline CDR1 is DFQATT and CDR2 is SNEGSKA (reference sequence). The length of the CDR3 is 11 residues. The CDR3 DNA sequence: TGCAGTGCACCTCACCGGAGGGAGCAGTTCTTC. Translation: CSAPHRREQFF.

This clone turned up a few times. The chain combines TRBV5-4 with TRBJ2-7; TRBD2 might be the D (5 bases). Germline V lookup: CDR1 SGHNT, CDR2 YYREEE (reference sequence). The CDR3 loop spans 15 amino acids. V lost 1 base to trimming and J lost 3 bases, with 14 bases between them. The CDR3 DNA reads as TGTGCCAGCAGCTTGCGCGCTCGGGGAGACTACGAGCAGTACTTC. Translating gives CASSLRARGDYEQYF.

The chain employs TRBV19 and TRBJ1-1, with TRBD1 matching 7 bases. Per the germline V gene, CDR1 is LNHDA and CDR2 is SQIVND (reference sequence). J lost 1 base, V lost 7 bases, and 9 bases had no gene match. This CDR3 has 15 amino acids. CDR3 protein: CASTQGGLQNTEAFF. DNA for the CDR3: TGTGCCAGTACCCAGGGGGGACTCCAGAACACTGAAGCTTTCTTT.

The V gene is TRBV3-1 (or the pseudogene TRBV3-2), the J gene TRBJ1-4; TRBD1 might be the D (6 bases). Deletions cut 3 bases from V and 7 bases from J, with 15 bases between. CDR3 size: 15 residues. Looked up from germline, CDR1 is LGHDT and CDR2 is YNNKEL (reference sequence). CDR3 DNA: TGTGCCAGCAGCCATCGACAGGAATCTTCTGAAAAACTGTTTTTT. Translated, it gives CASSHRQESSEKLFF.

The V gene is TRBV7-2, the J gene TRBJ2-1; 8 bases align to TRBD2. CDR3 size: 16 residues. J lost 4 bases, V lost 0 bases, and 5 bases had no gene match. Looked up from germline, CDR1 is SGHTA and CDR2 is FQGNSA. DNA for the CDR3: TGTGCCAGCAGCTTAGCAGCCACTAGCGGTTACAATGAGCAGTTCTTC. Protein: CASSLAATSGYNEQFF.

V is TRBV19 and J is TRBJ2-1, with D unresolved. The germline V and J ends were trimmed by 4 bases and 6 bases, with 16 bases remaining between them. CDR1 is LNHDA and CDR2 is SQIVND in the germline V gene (reference sequence). The CDR3 contains 15 residues. The CDR3 bases are TGTGCCAGTAGTAGGTCAAGCGTAGAAGGCAATGAGCAGTTCTTC. Its protein is CASSRSSVEGNEQFF.

This rearrangement joins TRBV19 to TRBJ1-5; TRBD1 aligns across 7 bases. The CDR3 is 16 amino acids. V lost 3 bases to trimming and J lost 4 bases; unmatched junction nucleotides: 9. Germline lookup yields CDR1 LNHDA and CDR2 SQIVND (reference sequence). The CDR3 spells CASSMREDRRNQPQHF. In DNA form, the CDR3 reads TGTGCCAGTAGTATGAGGGAGGACAGGCGAAATCAGCCCCAGCATTTT.

This clone was seen only once. The chain joins TRBV30 to TRBJ1-5; D call uncertain. Germline CDR1 GTSNPN, CDR2 SVGIG (reference sequence). The CDR3 runs 14 residues. V gave up 0 bases and J gave up 3 bases, with 9 bases separating them. This CDR3 reads CAWSVHGDNQPQHF. CDR3 nucleotide sequence: TGTGCCTGGAGTGTACACGGGGACAATCAGCCCCAGCATTTT.